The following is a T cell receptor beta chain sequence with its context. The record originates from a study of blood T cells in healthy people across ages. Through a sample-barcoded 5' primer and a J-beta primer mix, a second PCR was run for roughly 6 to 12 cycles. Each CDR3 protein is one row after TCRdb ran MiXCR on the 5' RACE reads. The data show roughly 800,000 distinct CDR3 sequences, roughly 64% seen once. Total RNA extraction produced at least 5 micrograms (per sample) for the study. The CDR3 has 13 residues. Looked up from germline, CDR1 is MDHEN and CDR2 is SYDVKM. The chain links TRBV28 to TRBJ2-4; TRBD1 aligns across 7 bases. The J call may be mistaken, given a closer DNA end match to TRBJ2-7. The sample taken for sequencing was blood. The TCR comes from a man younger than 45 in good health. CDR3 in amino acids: CASRTGFVYEQYF. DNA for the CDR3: TGTGCCAGCAGGACAGGGTTTGTCTACGAGCAGTACTTC.